A selection of T cell receptor beta chains follows, all from one sample in a study of blood T cell repertoires in COVID-19. Data came from immunoSEQ multiplex PCR; TCRdb stores just in-frame clones and leaves some out. The sample has under 200,000 clones, around four fifths seen once. The source material was peripheral blood. The receptor set was obtained from a man aged 65-85 years with acute or convalescent COVID-19. Each CDR3 is given with its conserved first and last residue. The D gene is left open where the match is weak. The size of a clone is reported for some rows only, either as once, few or many, or as a class for expanded clones.

CDR3 DNA: TGTGCCAGCTCACAGCGGGACGGTAGCTCCTACGAGCAGTACTTC
CDR3 protein: CASSQRDGSSYEQYF
clone size: few
D gene: TRBD2
V gene: TRBV18
J gene: TRBJ2-7

CDR3 DNA: TGTGCCAGCTTCAGGATAAAAAATGAGCAGTTCTTC
CDR3 protein: CASFRIKNEQFF
clone size: -
D gene: -
V gene: TRBV6-5
J gene: TRBJ2-1

CDR3 DNA: TGTGCCAGCAGCCAAGTAGGACGGGGCTATGGCTACACCTTC
CDR3 protein: CASSQVGRGYGYTF
clone size: -
D gene: -
V gene: TRBV14
J gene: TRBJ1-2

CDR3 DNA: TGTGCCAGAAGCCCCGGACAGGGGGCGGTGAACACTGAAGCTTTCTTT
CDR3 protein: CARSPGQGAVNTEAFF
clone size: few
D gene: -
V gene: TRBV7-5
J gene: TRBJ1-1

CDR3 DNA: TGTGCCAGCAGTCCTACAGCTGAAGCTTTCTTT
CDR3 protein: CASSPTAEAFF
clone size: -
D gene: -
V gene: TRBV12-3/TRBV12-4
J gene: TRBJ1-1

CDR3 DNA: TGTGCCACCAGTTCGTCAGGGGTTTCCTACGAGCAGTACTTC
CDR3 protein: CATSSSGVSYEQYF
clone size: few
D gene: -
V gene: TRBV24-1
J gene: TRBJ2-7

CDR3 DNA: TGCAGTGCTAGTGTATTGGGACAGGAGCCGAACACTGAAGCTTTCTTT
CDR3 protein: CSASVLGQEPNTEAFF
clone size: few
D gene: TRBD1
V gene: TRBV20-1
J gene: TRBJ1-1

CDR3 DNA: TGTGCCAGCTCACCTAACCGCGGACCGGACACTTTTAAGAACACTGAAGCTTTCTTT
CDR3 protein: CASSPNRGPDTFKNTEAFF
clone size: -
D gene: -
V gene: TRBV18
J gene: TRBJ1-1

CDR3 DNA: TGTGCCAGCAGTGTACAGGGGGGACCCTACGAGCAGTACTTC
CDR3 protein: CASSVQGGPYEQYF
clone size: -
D gene: TRBD1
V gene: TRBV6-2/TRBV6-3
J gene: TRBJ2-7

CDR3 DNA: TGTGCCAGCAGCTTAAGGGCGGGGAACACTGAAGCTTTCTTT
CDR3 protein: CASSLRAGNTEAFF
clone size: -
D gene: -
V gene: TRBV5-8
J gene: TRBJ1-1

CDR3 DNA: TGTGCCAGCAGTCGGATCGGCGGGACTAGCGCTTATAACCAAGAGACCCAGTACTTC
CDR3 protein: CASSRIGGTSAYNQETQYF
clone size: -
D gene: TRBD2
V gene: TRBV14
J gene: TRBJ2-5

CDR3 DNA: TGTGCCAGCCGGCCGGGGGGGCCCTACAATGAGCAGTTCTTC
CDR3 protein: CASRPGGPYNEQFF
clone size: -
D gene: TRBD2
V gene: TRBV6-5
J gene: TRBJ2-1

CDR3 DNA: TGTGCCAGCAGGGATAGCGGGGGGCCCACCACAGATACGCAGTATTTT
CDR3 protein: CASRDSGGPTTDTQYF
clone size: -
D gene: TRBD2
V gene: TRBV2
J gene: TRBJ2-3

CDR3 DNA: TGTGCCAGTAGTTTGCGCGGAGAGTACGACTATGGCTACACCTTC
CDR3 protein: CASSLRGEYDYGYTF
clone size: -
D gene: -
V gene: TRBV19
J gene: TRBJ1-2

CDR3 DNA: TGTGCCAGCAGTCCCCTCGGCTATGGCTACACCTTC
CDR3 protein: CASSPLGYGYTF
clone size: -
D gene: -
V gene: TRBV6-2/TRBV6-3
J gene: TRBJ1-2

CDR3 DNA: TGTGCCAGCAGCCAAGAGGGCTCTGAAGCTTTCTTT
CDR3 protein: CASSQEGSEAFF
clone size: -
D gene: -
V gene: TRBV9
J gene: TRBJ1-1

CDR3 DNA: TGTGCCAGCAGGGGACTAGCGGGGGCCACGGGGGAGCAGTACTTC
CDR3 protein: CASRGLAGATGEQYF
clone size: -
D gene: TRBD2
V gene: TRBV2
J gene: TRBJ2-7

CDR3 DNA: TGTGCCAGCACCGATCCGGGGGCAGATACGCAGTATTTT
CDR3 protein: CASTDPGADTQYF
clone size: -
D gene: -
V gene: TRBV6-5
J gene: TRBJ2-3

CDR3 DNA: TGTGCCAGCAGCCCGACCACCCACCCGCCGGACAGTAAAGCTAACTATGGCTACACCTTC
CDR3 protein: CASSPTTHPPDSKANYGYTF
clone size: few
D gene: -
V gene: TRBV28
J gene: TRBJ1-2

CDR3 DNA: TGTGCCAGCAGTTACCCTGGGTCGGGTTCGAATCAGCCCCAGCATTTT
CDR3 protein: CASSYPGSGSNQPQHF
clone size: once
D gene: -
V gene: TRBV6-2/TRBV6-3
J gene: TRBJ1-5

CDR3 DNA: TGTGCCAGCTCACCACCGGGCGCCTACAATGAGCAGTTCTTC
CDR3 protein: CASSPPGAYNEQFF
clone size: -
D gene: -
V gene: TRBV18
J gene: TRBJ2-1

CDR3 DNA: TGTGCCAGCAGTTTACAGCTAGCGGGCACAGAGACCCAGTACTTC
CDR3 protein: CASSLQLAGTETQYF
clone size: -
D gene: TRBD2
V gene: TRBV27
J gene: TRBJ2-5

CDR3 DNA: TGTGCCAGCTCACCAGACCCGGGTTCCACTGAAGCTTTCTTT
CDR3 protein: CASSPDPGSTEAFF
clone size: -
D gene: -
V gene: TRBV18
J gene: TRBJ1-1

CDR3 DNA: TGTGCCAGCAGTTTATCTCCTAGCGTCTCCGAGCAGTACTTC
CDR3 protein: CASSLSPSVSEQYF
clone size: -
D gene: -
V gene: TRBV27
J gene: TRBJ2-7

CDR3 DNA: TGCGCCAGCAGGGTCAGGGGGAACACTGAAGCTTTCTTT
CDR3 protein: CASRVRGNTEAFF
clone size: -
D gene: -
V gene: TRBV5-1
J gene: TRBJ1-1

CDR3 DNA: TGTGCCAGCAGCCATGGGGGGGCGGGGAATAATTCACCCCTCCACTTT
CDR3 protein: CASSHGGAGNNSPLHF
clone size: -
D gene: -
V gene: TRBV28
J gene: TRBJ1-6

CDR3 DNA: TGTGCCACCAGTGATGGCAGGGGCTCAAATACGCAGTATTTT
CDR3 protein: CATSDGRGSNTQYF
clone size: -
D gene: -
V gene: TRBV24-1
J gene: TRBJ2-3

CDR3 DNA: TGTGCCAGCAGCCCACAGGGGTACACCGGGGAGCTGTTTTTT
CDR3 protein: CASSPQGYTGELFF
clone size: -
D gene: TRBD1
V gene: TRBV7-2
J gene: TRBJ2-2

CDR3 DNA: TGTGCCAGCAGCTTGGGCGGCACAGATACGCAGTATTTT
CDR3 protein: CASSLGGTDTQYF
clone size: -
D gene: -
V gene: TRBV5-8
J gene: TRBJ2-3

CDR3 DNA: TGTGCCAGTAGACCCGGGACAGGCGCTTCTGGAAACACCATATATTTT
CDR3 protein: CASRPGTGASGNTIYF
clone size: -
D gene: TRBD1
V gene: TRBV19
J gene: TRBJ1-3

CDR3 DNA: TGTGCCAGCAGCTTAGGTAGCGCGGGTACCACAGATACGCAGTATTTT
CDR3 protein: CASSLGSAGTTDTQYF
clone size: -
D gene: -
V gene: TRBV7-8
J gene: TRBJ2-3

CDR3 DNA: TGTGCCAGCAGCCTTACTAGCTACGAGCAGTACTTC
CDR3 protein: CASSLTSYEQYF
clone size: -
D gene: -
V gene: TRBV7-8
J gene: TRBJ2-7

CDR3 DNA: TGTGCCTGGATGGACAGGGTCAGCACCTACGAGCAGTACTTC
CDR3 protein: CAWMDRVSTYEQYF
clone size: -
D gene: TRBD1
V gene: TRBV30
J gene: TRBJ2-7

CDR3 DNA: TGCGCCAGCAGTCCAAGACAGGGCAATGAAGCTTTCTTT
CDR3 protein: CASSPRQGNEAFF
clone size: once
D gene: TRBD1
V gene: TRBV10-1
J gene: TRBJ1-1

CDR3 DNA: TGTGCCAGCAGTTACTCGAAAACTAGCGGGAGGACCTACGAGCAGTACTTC
CDR3 protein: CASSYSKTSGRTYEQYF
clone size: -
D gene: TRBD2
V gene: TRBV6-7
J gene: TRBJ2-7

CDR3 DNA: TGCAGCGTGTCCGGGACAGGGGCCGAGCAGTACTTC
CDR3 protein: CSVSGTGAEQYF
clone size: -
D gene: TRBD1
V gene: TRBV29-1
J gene: TRBJ2-7

CDR3 DNA: TGTGCCAGCAGCTTAGGGCCAGGGGGCGAGTACGAGCAGTACTTC
CDR3 protein: CASSLGPGGEYEQYF
clone size: many
D gene: TRBD1
V gene: TRBV7-2
J gene: TRBJ2-7

CDR3 DNA: TGTGCCAGCAGCAGGAGGGACAGCCGCCCCATTTTCGCAGATACGCAGTATTTT
CDR3 protein: CASSRRDSRPIFADTQYF
clone size: -
D gene: -
V gene: TRBV11-2
J gene: TRBJ2-3

CDR3 DNA: TGTGCCAGCAGCCAAGCAGCGGGGGGGTGGACATACAATGAGCAGTTCTTC
CDR3 protein: CASSQAAGGWTYNEQFF
clone size: -
D gene: TRBD2
V gene: TRBV3-1/TRBV3-2
J gene: TRBJ2-1

CDR3 DNA: TGTGCCAGCAGAATTACAGGGGACACTGAAGCTTTCTTT
CDR3 protein: CASRITGDTEAFF
clone size: -
D gene: TRBD1
V gene: TRBV7-9
J gene: TRBJ1-1

CDR3 DNA: TGTGCCAGCAGCTTATTTGGACAGGGGTCCGTAAGTGAAAAACTGTTTTTT
CDR3 protein: CASSLFGQGSVSEKLFF
clone size: once
D gene: TRBD1
V gene: TRBV7-8
J gene: TRBJ1-4

CDR3 DNA: TGTGCTAGTGGTTTAGACAGGAACACTGAAGCTTTCTTT
CDR3 protein: CASGLDRNTEAFF
clone size: -
D gene: -
V gene: TRBV12-5
J gene: TRBJ1-1

CDR3 DNA: TGCAGCGTTGAAGAGAACAGGCACACTGAAGCTTTCTTT
CDR3 protein: CSVEENRHTEAFF
clone size: few
D gene: -
V gene: TRBV29-1
J gene: TRBJ1-1

CDR3 DNA: TGCGCCAGCAGCAAGGGACAGGAGAACACTGAAGCTTTCTTT
CDR3 protein: CASSKGQENTEAFF
clone size: -
D gene: TRBD1
V gene: TRBV5-1
J gene: TRBJ1-1

CDR3 DNA: TGTGCCAGCAGCCAAAATCAGAACACTGAAGCTTTCTTT
CDR3 protein: CASSQNQNTEAFF
clone size: -
D gene: -
V gene: TRBV3-1/TRBV3-2
J gene: TRBJ1-1

CDR3 DNA: TGCGCCAGCAGCCCGGCGCGCAGACTAGCGGGAGGAGGTGAGCAGTTCTTC
CDR3 protein: CASSPARRLAGGGEQFF
clone size: -
D gene: TRBD2
V gene: TRBV5-1
J gene: TRBJ2-1

CDR3 DNA: TGTGCCAGCTCACGCGGCCCCCGAAGAGATCAGCCCCAGCATTTT
CDR3 protein: CASSRGPRRDQPQHF
clone size: -
D gene: -
V gene: TRBV5-8
J gene: TRBJ1-5

CDR3 DNA: TGTGCCAGCAGCCGTCCGGGAGCCCGGGAGACCCAGTACTTC
CDR3 protein: CASSRPGARETQYF
clone size: -
D gene: -
V gene: TRBV27
J gene: TRBJ2-5

CDR3 DNA: TGTGCCAGCACCAAAACCGGGACTACCAATGAGCAGTTCTTC
CDR3 protein: CASTKTGTTNEQFF
clone size: -
D gene: TRBD2
V gene: TRBV9
J gene: TRBJ2-1